The 5 T cell receptor beta chains in this list originate from one sample, sequenced in a study of shared clonotypes between healthy human individuals. This table comes from immunoSEQ multiplex PCR, and its TCRdb copy is limited to in-frame clones, with some not included. Here the sample spans a few million clones, around 95% being singletons. Sequenced material: naive CD4+ T cells sorted from blood. Stated subset: CD45RA+ positively selected. Receptor source: a man aged 18 to 35 in good health.

V usage is TRBV14 and J usage is TRBJ1-6; D is unresolved. The V end was cut by 4 bases, the J end by 0 bases, with 10 bases between. Germline V gene sequence: CDR1 SGHDN, CDR2 FVKESK. CDR3 length: 16 amino acids. CDR3 in DNA: TGTGCCAGCAGCCGAGCGGGAAGCTCCTATAATTCACCCCTCCACTTT. Amino acids: CASSRAGSSYNSPLHF.

The gene calls are TRBV28 and TRBJ2-7, with TRBD1 identical over 12 bases. V lost 4 bases to trimming and J lost 7 bases; unmatched junction nucleotides: 8. The germline V gene encodes CDR1 MDHEN and CDR2 SYDVKM. This CDR3 has 15 amino acids. The DNA for the CDR3 is TGTGCCAGCAGTTCTCCGGGACAGGGGGCGCGGGAGCAGTACTTC. Amino acid sequence: CASSSPGQGAREQYF.

This chain links TRBV4-3 with TRBJ2-2, with a possible D match to TRBD1 (5 bases). CDR3 length equals 17 residues. Trimming removed 0 bases at V and 7 bases at J, with 18 bases between. CDR1 is LGHNA, CDR2 YSLEER, per germline. The CDR3 loop is CASSQDRQILTGGELFF. The CDR3 DNA reads as TGCGCCAGCAGCCAAGATAGACAGATCCTGACCGGCGGGGAGCTGTTTTTT.

This sequence joins TRBV2 and TRBJ2-2, with TRBD1 matching over 12 bases. After removal of 10 bases from V and 4 bases from J, the junction contained 7 bases not matched to a gene. The germline CDR1 and CDR2 sequences are SNHLY and FYNNEI. This CDR3 spans 15 amino acids. The CDR3 loop reads CAIPPGQGATGELFF. CDR3 nucleotides: TGTGCCATTCCTCCGGGACAGGGGGCCACCGGGGAGCTGTTTTTT.

The chain links TRBV7-2 to TRBJ1-6; D gene uncertain. Germline CDR1 and CDR2: SGHTA and FQGNSA. The CDR3 totals 14 residues. V shed 6 bases and J shed 2 bases, with 8 bases lying between them. CDR3 nucleotide sequence: TGTGCCAGCAGTTATTTTACCTATAATTCACCCCTCCACTTT. This translates into CASSYFTYNSPLHF.